The clone carrying this T cell receptor (beta chain) was picked up a small number of times. This record belongs to a study of T-cell memory formation after mild COVID-19. Trimming left V 3 bases short and J 7 bases short, with 8 bases between. The CDR3 spans 13 residues. Germline V gene data show CDR1 as SGDLS and CDR2 as YYNGEE. TCRdb passed the 5' RACE reads through MiXCR, listing each CDR3 protein once. The sample holds 270,000 or so distinct CDR3 sequences, roughly a sixth seen once. This TCR was recovered from a man between 18 and 35 years old who had mild COVID-19 (a few samples of this study predate the infection). Cell type and time point are not known. The chain has TRBV9 and TRBJ1-6, with no clear D. Sequenced input: PBMCs or a T cell subset sorted from them (not recorded which). CDR3 loop: CASSAKINSPLHF. DNA of the CDR3: TGTGCCAGCAGCGCAAAAATCAATTCACCCCTCCACTTT.